These 32 T cell receptor beta chains share one sample of origin, sequenced in a study of T cell changes during pregnancy in multiple sclerosis (dated by TCRdb to between 2019 and 2020). The library came from the immunoSEQ multiplex PCR assay. TCRdb's version of the immuneACCESS table is confined to in-frame rearrangements and falls short of the full clone set. An unresolved V gene accounts for under half of the shortfall where checked; the remainder is of unknown origin. The table for this sample lists tens of thousands of clones; roughly 92% of them were counted only once. Together, the top ten hold around 2% of the sample. The sample consisted of peripheral blood, taken in the third trimester of pregnancy. The receptors were sampled from a female donor in good health, enrolled as a control in a pregnancy study.

This rearrangement joins TRBV10-1 to TRBJ1-1; no clear D gene. Looked up from germline, CDR1 is WNHNN and CDR2 is SYGVQD (reference sequence). Trimming cost V 4 bases and J 0 bases, with 15 bases left between them. The CDR3 is 16 residues long. The CDR3 coding sequence is TGCGCCAGCAGTGCCGGGAAAGGGAACATGAACACTGAAGCTTTCTTT. Its translation: CASSAGKGNMNTEAFF.

The chain employs TRBV7-2 and TRBJ1-5; D is uncertain. This CDR3 is 13 amino acids long. Germline CDR1 is SGHTA and CDR2 is FQGNSA. The V end lost 5 bases, the J end lost 2 bases, and 7 bases lay between the germline ends. CDR3 amino acids: CASSSRGNQPQHF. The CDR3 DNA reads TGTGCCAGCAGCAGCCGCGGCAATCAGCCCCAGCATTTT.

The chain uses TRBV9 and TRBJ1-4; 7 bases align to TRBD1. The CDR3 covers 15 residues. Germline V gene data show CDR1 as SGDLS and CDR2 as YYNGEE. Trimming removed 4 bases from V and 8 bases from J; junction bases left unmatched: 11. The CDR3 is CASSPWDSLEEKLFF. In nucleotides, the CDR3 is TGTGCCAGCAGCCCGTGGGACAGCCTTGAGGAAAAACTGTTTTTT.

The rearrangement links TRBV7-9 to TRBJ2-3; D is unclear. Germline CDR1 reads SEHNR; CDR2 reads FQNEAQ (reference sequence). The CDR3 is made up of 13 amino acids. The V and J ends lost 2 bases and 4 bases respectively, with 7 bases between them. The CDR3 sequence is CASSLRSSDTQYF. The CDR3 DNA sequence: TGTGCCAGCAGCTTACGGTCCTCAGATACGCAGTATTTT.

The chain couples TRBV5-6 to TRBJ1-2; 7 positions match TRBD1. CDR1 is SGHDT, CDR2 YYEEEE, per germline. Losses at the gene ends were 3 bases for V and 2 bases for J; bases not matched to a gene: 7. The CDR3 totals 15 residues. The CDR3: CASSWGQSPNYGYTF. As DNA, the CDR3 is TGTGCCAGCAGCTGGGGACAGTCACCCAACTATGGCTACACCTTC.

The chain is built from TRBV7-9 and TRBJ2-5; D is undetermined. Trimming cost V 5 bases and J 4 bases, with 11 bases left between them. Germline V gives CDR1 SEHNR, CDR2 FQNEAQ (reference sequence). The CDR3 is made up of 13 amino acids. CDR3 protein: CASSQNRRETQYF. The DNA of the CDR3 is TGTGCCAGCAGCCAGAACAGAAGAGAGACCCAGTACTTC.

The chain is built from TRBV10-3 and TRBJ1-4; D remains ambiguous. This CDR3 is 19 amino acids long. The germline CDR1 and CDR2 sequences are ENHRY and SYGVKD. Trimming took off 0 bases at V and 0 bases at J, with 17 bases between the two ends. The CDR3 is CAISESPPTGRATNEKLFF. The CDR3 region has the DNA TGTGCCATCAGTGAGTCCCCCCCCACCGGGAGGGCAACTAATGAAAAACTGTTTTTT.

This chain links TRBV7-6 with TRBJ2-3; 9 bases align to TRBD2. Germline trimming cut 5 bases from V and 7 bases from J; bases unmatched to any gene: 10. The CDR3 loop spans 15 amino acids. Germline V gene lookup returns CDR1 SGHVS and CDR2 FNYEAQ. CDR3 amino acids: CASSTWTSAINTQYF. The CDR3 DNA is TGTGCCAGCAGCACCTGGACTAGCGCTATAAATACGCAGTATTTT. Full variable domain (rest looked up from reference TRBV7-6 and TRBJ2-3): GAGVSQSPRYKVTKRGQDVALRCDPISGHVSLYWYRQALGQGPEFLTYFNYEAQQDKSGLPNDRFSAERPEGSISTLTIQRTEQRDSAMYRCASSTWTSAINTQYFGPGTRLTVL.

The rearrangement uses TRBV28 and TRBJ1-6; TRBD1 is a possible D gene (5 bases). The CDR3 length is 14 residues. CDR1 and CDR2 (germline): MDHEN, SYDVKM. The V end was cut by 6 bases, the J end by 0 bases, with 6 bases between. The CDR3 spells CASRQGSYNSPLHF. The CDR3 coding sequence is TGTGCCAGCAGGCAGGGCTCCTATAATTCACCCCTCCACTTT.

The V call is TRBV7-9, the J call TRBJ2-3; 14 nucleotides agree with TRBD2. V was pared by 4 bases and J by 3 bases, with 9 bases of the junction left unmatched. Germline CDR1 SEHNR, CDR2 FQNEAQ (reference sequence). The CDR3 length is 18 residues. The CDR3 here is CASSYGTSGRLSTDTQYF. The CDR3 DNA reads TGTGCCAGCAGCTATGGGACTAGCGGGAGATTGAGTACAGATACGCAGTATTTT.

V is TRBV10-3 and J is TRBJ2-2; maybe TRBD2 (6 bases). The V end lost 6 bases, the J end lost 6 bases, and 20 bases lay between the germline ends. Per germline, CDR1 ENHRY and CDR2 SYGVKD. The length of the CDR3 is 16 residues. The CDR3 reads CAIRGGVGAVSGELFF. The CDR3 coding sequence is TGTGCCATCAGGGGGGGTGTGGGAGCGGTGTCCGGGGAGCTGTTTTTT.

The chain couples TRBV7-2 to TRBJ1-1; D remains unclear. The CDR3 has 15 amino acids. Germline V CDR1 and CDR2: SGHTA, FQGNSA. The germline V and J ends were trimmed by 2 bases and 3 bases, with 13 bases remaining between them. CDR3 nucleotide sequence: TGTGCCAGCAGCTTACCAGCAGGAGGGCACACTGAAGCTTTCTTT. This sequence encodes CASSLPAGGHTEAFF.

The CDR3 coding sequence is TGTGCCAGCAGTTCTGAGGGCTATGGCTACACCTTC. Translating gives CASSSEGYGYTF. The chain is built from TRBV6-5 and TRBJ1-2; the D is unclear. Germline V gene lookup returns CDR1 MNHEY and CDR2 SVGAGI. The CDR3 has 12 residues. Trimming took 4 bases from V and 4 from J, leaving 7 bases between them.

The chain employs TRBV9 and TRBJ2-7, with TRBD2 identical over 7 bases. The junction had 10 bases not matched to a gene; V was cut back by 4 bases and J by 3 bases. The length of the CDR3 is 15 residues. Germline CDR1 SGDLS, CDR2 YYNGEE. Here the CDR3 DNA reads TGTGCCAGCAGCCCCACGGGTGGGGGGGACTACGAGCAGTACTTC. Translated, it gives CASSPTGGGDYEQYF.

The chain links TRBV2 to TRBJ2-3, with TRBD1 matching 7 bases. The CDR3 runs to 16 residues. The trim removed 6 bases at V and 0 bases at J, leaving 9 bases unmatched. From germline, CDR1 is SNHLY and CDR2 FYNNEI. As DNA, the CDR3 is TGTGCCAGCAGCCACCCGACAGGGCCTAGCACAGATACGCAGTATTTT. Protein: CASSHPTGPSTDTQYF. The full variable domain, completed using reference TRBV2 and TRBJ2-3, is EPEVTQTPSHQVTQMGQEVILRCVPISNHLYFYWYRQILGQKVEFLVSFYNNEISEKSEIFDDQFSVERPDGSNFTLKIRSTKLEDSAMYFCASSHPTGPSTDTQYFGPGTRLTVL.

This chain uses TRBV4-3 with TRBJ2-2; TRBD2 agrees at 14 bases. J was trimmed by 5 bases and V by 5 bases; bases with no gene match: 7. This CDR3 spans 17 amino acids. Germline lookup yields CDR1 LGHNA and CDR2 YSLEER. The CDR3 is CASSFGTSGSRTGELFF. The DNA for the CDR3 is TGCGCCAGCAGCTTTGGGACTAGCGGGAGTCGGACCGGGGAGCTGTTTTTT.

The chain links TRBV10-1 to TRBJ1-1; D unresolved. Germline V CDR1 and CDR2: WNHNN, SYGVQD (reference sequence). This CDR3 is built from 15 residues. The germline V and J ends were trimmed by 2 bases and 4 bases, with 14 bases remaining between them. Written as DNA, the CDR3 is TGCGCCAGCAGTGAGGGGTCCCCAGGCCTCACTGAAGCTTTCTTT. Its translation is CASSEGSPGLTEAFF.

The rearrangement uses TRBV25-1 and TRBJ1-3; D may be TRBD1 (6 bases). The CDR3 length is 13 residues. The V end lost 5 bases, the J end lost 8 bases, and 13 bases lay between the germline ends. Germline CDR1 reads MGHDK; CDR2 reads SYGVNS. The CDR3: CASSFQGGDTIYF. CDR3 in DNA: TGTGCCAGCAGTTTCCAAGGGGGGGACACCATATATTTT.

This chain connects TRBV2 to TRBJ1-4, with 8 bases fitting TRBD1. Germline loops: CDR1 SNHLY, CDR2 FYNNEI. The CDR3 spans 15 residues. Trimming at V came to 0 bases and at J to 7 bases, leaving 4 bases not matched to a gene. The CDR3 is CASSEAPGGGEKLFF. For the CDR3, the DNA is TGTGCCAGCAGTGAAGCGCCAGGGGGCGGTGAAAAACTGTTTTTT.

The chain combines TRBV5-1 with TRBJ2-3; D is unclear. The CDR3 loop spans 14 amino acids. The germline CDR1 and CDR2 sequences are SGHRS and YFSETQ. The V and J ends lost 4 bases and 2 bases respectively, with 11 bases between them. CDR3 nucleotide sequence: TGCGCCAGCAGCACAAGAACAAACACAGATACGCAGTATTTT. Protein sequence: CASSTRTNTDTQYF.

The chain uses TRBV7-8 and TRBJ1-1, with a tentative D call TRBD1 (6 bases). Trimming removed 2 bases at V and 7 bases at J, with 14 bases between. This CDR3 has 14 amino acids. CDR1 is SGHVS, CDR2 FQNEAQ, per germline. The CDR3 sequence: CASSLSGGEVEAFF. For the CDR3, the DNA is TGTGCCAGCAGCTTATCGGGGGGCGAGGTTGAAGCTTTCTTT.

The chain is built from TRBV5-1 and TRBJ1-6, with TRBD1 matching 7 bases. This CDR3 is 14 amino acids long. The junction had 4 bases not matched to a gene; V was cut back by 4 bases and J by 6 bases. Germline loops: CDR1 SGHRS, CDR2 YFSETQ. Written as DNA, the CDR3 is TGCGCCAGCAGCCCGGGACAGAGTAATTCACCCCTCCACTTT. Translated, it gives CASSPGQSNSPLHF.

The count of this clone is one. CDR3: CASSVDEGGADTQYF. Written as DNA, the CDR3 is TGTGCCAGCAGTGTCGACGAGGGGGGGGCAGATACGCAGTATTTT. V gene TRBV6-4 combines with J gene TRBJ2-3; weak D call: TRBD2 (7 bases). In germline, CDR1 is MRHNA, CDR2 SNTAGT. V lost 4 bases and J lost 4, with 15 bases in between. The CDR3 length is 15 residues.

The V and J genes are TRBV28 and TRBJ2-7; D is ambiguous. The V and J ends lost 6 bases and 4 bases respectively, with 7 bases between them. This CDR3 is 11 amino acids long. Germline CDR1 is MDHEN and CDR2 is SYDVKM. CDR3 nucleotide sequence: TGTGCCAGCAGCCCCGAGTACGAGCAGTACTTC. It yields the protein CASSPEYEQYF.

The chain recombines TRBV7-2 with TRBJ2-1, with a tentative D call TRBD1 (6 bases). This CDR3 region has 12 residues. Germline CDR1 and CDR2: SGHTA and FQGNSA. V shed 6 bases and J shed 10 bases, with 13 bases lying between them. CDR3: CASRGDTQEQFF. CDR3 bases: TGTGCCAGCAGGGGGGACACGCAAGAGCAGTTCTTC.

The table lists this clone with a few counts. This chain connects TRBV6-6 to TRBJ2-6, with a possible D match to TRBD1 (6 bases). The germline V and J ends were trimmed by 6 bases and 2 bases, with 11 bases remaining between them. Germline V CDR1 and CDR2: MNHNY, SVGAGI (reference sequence). The CDR3 has 15 amino acids. The CDR3 reads CASSPRGTGANVLTF. The CDR3 DNA reads as TGTGCCAGCAGCCCCAGGGGAACTGGGGCCAACGTCCTGACTTTC.

The chain recombines TRBV6-5 with TRBJ2-1, with D maybe TRBD2 (7 bases). V lost 2 bases and J 6 bases, leaving 17 bases between the germline ends. The CDR3 is 16 amino acids. Germline V gives CDR1 MNHEY, CDR2 SVGAGI. CDR3 sequence: CASSYDLRGGFNEQFF. Written as DNA, the CDR3 is TGTGCCAGCAGTTACGACCTAAGGGGGGGGTTCAATGAGCAGTTCTTC.

The V call is TRBV5-4, the J call TRBJ1-2; tentatively, D is TRBD1 (5 bases). CDR3 length equals 18 residues. Germline loops: CDR1 SGHNT, CDR2 YYREEE (reference sequence). Between the trimmed V and J ends, which lost 4 bases and 7 bases, there was a span of 29 bases. CDR3 protein: CASSLGGGRNPGGSGYTF. In nucleotides, the CDR3 is TGTGCCAGCAGCCTCGGGGGAGGACGGAATCCGGGCGGAAGTGGCTACACCTTC.

The chain links TRBV5-5 to TRBJ1-5; D is unclear. Trimming shortened V by 0 bases and J by 1 base, and 8 bases separated the two germline ends. CDR3 length: 15 amino acids. Germline V lookup: CDR1 SGHKS, CDR2 YYEKEE (reference sequence). The CDR3 is CASSLEGGSNQPQHF. CDR3 sequence (DNA): TGTGCCAGCAGCTTGGAAGGAGGGAGCAATCAGCCCCAGCATTTT.

This chain connects TRBV5-4 to TRBJ2-7; 8 bases agree with TRBD2. The CDR3 totals 16 residues. Germline CDR1 SGHNT, CDR2 YYREEE (reference sequence). V shed 3 bases and J 6 bases; nucleotides not matched to a gene: 14. This CDR3 is CASSSAGTRTLGEQYF. DNA for the CDR3: TGTGCCAGCAGCTCCGCCGGGACTAGAACCCTAGGCGAGCAGTACTTC.

The gene calls are TRBV19 and TRBJ1-5; D is perhaps TRBD1 (6 bases). Germline loops: CDR1 LNHDA, CDR2 SQIVND (reference sequence). The CDR3 runs to 15 residues. V lost 1 base and J 6 bases, leaving 13 bases between the germline ends. The DNA for the CDR3 is TGTGCCAGTAGTATAGGAGACAGGTCGAGTCAGCCCCAGCATTTT. Protein: CASSIGDRSSQPQHF.

This clone has just one count. This chain uses TRBV30 with TRBJ2-1; TRBD2 agrees at 7 bases. The V gene end was trimmed by 0 bases and the J gene end by 10 bases; junction bases not matched to a gene: 3. The CDR3 is 12 residues long. Germline CDR1 is GTSNPN and CDR2 is SVGIG (reference sequence). The CDR3 loop reads CAWSVRRGEQFF. CDR3 nucleotides: TGTGCCTGGAGTGTAAGGCGGGGGGAGCAGTTCTTC.